Listed here are 5 T cell receptor beta chains from one sample, sequenced in a study of shared clonotypes between healthy human individuals. Libraries were prepared by immunoSEQ multiplex PCR; TCRdb keeps only in-frame clonotypes and omits some of them. Here the sample spans around 980,000 clones, about 84% being singletons. The sequenced sample consisted of memory CD4+ T cells from PBMCs. Indicated subset: CD45RA-negative fraction. Every receptor here comes from a man in his late teens or twenties in good health. Some clones in this sample may be carry-over from other donors' samples.

V gene TRBV12-5 combines with J gene TRBJ2-3, with D unclear. The CDR3 runs to 12 residues. In germline, CDR1 is LGHNT, CDR2 FRNRAP. V lost 0 bases and J 6 bases, leaving 4 bases between the germline ends. Here the CDR3 DNA reads TGTGCTAGTGGTTTGGTATCCGATACGCAGTATTTT. It encodes CASGLVSDTQYF.

The rearrangement uses TRBV28 and TRBJ2-2; 10 nucleotides align to TRBD2. Looked up from germline, CDR1 is MDHEN and CDR2 is SYDVKM. The trim removed 3 bases at V and 7 bases at J, leaving 5 bases unmatched. The CDR3 has 15 amino acids. DNA of the CDR3: TGTGCCAGCAGTTTTACTAGCGGGGAGGGCGGGGAGCTGTTTTTT. This encodes CASSFTSGEGGELFF.

The CDR3 loop reads CAWSVLTSTDTQYF. The CDR3, as DNA: TGTGCCTGGAGTGTACTGACTAGCACAGATACGCAGTATTTT. This chain links TRBV30 with TRBJ2-3; no clear D. The length of the CDR3 is 14 residues. Trimming stripped 0 bases from V and 0 bases from J, with 7 bases between. The germline CDR1 and CDR2 sequences are GTSNPN and SVGIG (reference sequence).

This clone came up once. A far bigger clonotype differs at one base, so this is likely a read error. The V gene is TRBV30, the J gene TRBJ2-2; possibly TRBD2 for D (6 bases). The CDR3 runs 14 residues. The V gene's germline CDR1 is GTSNPN and CDR2 SVGIG (reference sequence). As DNA, the CDR3 is TGTGCCTGGAGTGCCCAGCCCCGGGGCGGGGAGCTGCTTTTT. Translating gives CAWSAQPRGGELLF.

The chain uses TRBV4-2 and TRBJ1-5, with D unclear. Per germline, CDR1 LGHNA and CDR2 YNFKEQ. V lost 1 base to trimming and J lost 1 base, with 11 bases between them. The CDR3 spans 16 residues. The CDR3 nucleotides are TGTGCCAGCAGCCAAGCCGGGGTCGGAAGCAATCAGCCCCAGCATTTT. As protein: CASSQAGVGSNQPQHF.